These 27 T cell receptor beta chains were sequenced from one sample in a study of siplizumab effects on memory and regulatory T cells. Sequencing used immunoSEQ multiplex PCR; TCRdb keeps in-frame clones, though not all of them. The sample gives under 140,000 clones, 80% to 95% of which show up once; roughly 1.4% is in the top ten. Sequenced sample: CD4+ T cells sorted from blood. These receptors were taken from a human donor in good health.

The chain combines TRBV11-2 with TRBJ1-1, with 8 bases aligning to TRBD1. CDR1 SGHAT and CDR2 FQNNGV come from the germline V gene. This CDR3 contains 17 residues. Trimming took 1 base from V and 1 from J; bases not matched to a gene: 8. CDR3 protein: CASSLVFDGTGNTEAFF. For the CDR3, the DNA is TGTGCCAGCAGCTTAGTGTTTGATGGGACAGGGAACACTGAAGCTTTCTTT.

This chain uses TRBV14 with TRBJ2-3; 7 bases agree with TRBD1. CDR1 and CDR2 (germline): SGHDN, FVKESK. Trimming at V came to 0 bases and at J to 4 bases, leaving 4 bases not matched to a gene. CDR3 length: 15 residues. The CDR3 protein is CASSQETGWPDTQYF. CDR3 sequence (DNA): TGTGCCAGCAGCCAAGAGACAGGGTGGCCAGATACGCAGTATTTT.

The chain links TRBV14 to TRBJ2-7; tentative D call: TRBD2 (6 bases). The V end was cut by 4 bases, the J end by 3 bases, with 13 bases between. The germline CDR1 and CDR2 sequences are SGHDN and FVKESK. This CDR3 comprises 14 residues. For the CDR3, the DNA is TGTGCCAGCAGCCCTTGGGACGGGGGCTACGAGCAGTACTTC. Translated, it gives CASSPWDGGYEQYF.

The chain is built from TRBV6-1 and TRBJ2-1; 7 nucleotides agree with TRBD1. With 10 bases clipped from V and 3 bases from J, the junction kept 6 bases outside the gene matches. Germline V gene sequence: CDR1 MNHNS, CDR2 SASEGT. This CDR3 contains 13 residues. The CDR3 region is CATKWDSYNEQFF. The CDR3 DNA sequence: TGTGCCACCAAATGGGACAGCTACAATGAGCAGTTCTTC.

The chain has TRBV11-3 and TRBJ2-2; 8 nucleotides match TRBD2. Germline lookup yields CDR1 SGHNT and CDR2 YENEEA. The CDR3 totals 16 residues. The V segment lost 5 bases and the J segment 3 bases; nucleotides outside the gene matches: 8. CDR3 protein: CASSPLAGKDTGELFF. The CDR3 nucleotides are TGTGCCAGCAGCCCTTTAGCGGGAAAGGACACCGGGGAGCTGTTTTTT.

This chain connects TRBV28 to TRBJ1-6, with a tentative D call TRBD1 (6 bases). CDR3 length equals 15 residues. Looked up from germline, CDR1 is MDHEN and CDR2 is SYDVKM. Between the trimmed V and J ends, which lost 2 bases and 9 bases, there was a span of 14 bases. The DNA for the CDR3 is TGTGCCAGCAGTTTACTTGGGGGGCTCGGTTCACCCCTCCACTTT. This translates into CASSLLGGLGSPLHF.

The rearrangement links TRBV5-1 to TRBJ2-7, with TRBD2 as a possible D gene (5 bases). The CDR3 is 13 amino acids. Germline CDR1 and CDR2: SGHRS and YFSETQ. The V end was cut by 1 base, the J end by 4 bases, with 9 bases between. The CDR3 bases are TGCGCCAGCAGCTTGCTGAGAGGGTACGAGCAGTACTTC. Amino acids: CASSLLRGYEQYF. The full variable domain, with the rest looked up from reference TRBV5-1 and TRBJ2-7, is KAGVTQTPRYLIKTRGQQVTLSCSPISGHRSVSWYQQTPGQGLQFLFEYFSETQRNKGNFPGRFSGRQFSNSRSEMNVSTLELGDSALYLCASSLLRGYEQYFGPGTRLTVT.

This chain links TRBV5-1 with TRBJ2-7, with TRBD1 identical over 8 bases. V shed 1 base, J shed 3 bases, and the junction held 6 bases outside the gene matches. Germline lookup yields CDR1 SGHRS and CDR2 YFSETQ. This CDR3 has 15 amino acids. This CDR3 reads CASSLWQGAGYEQYF. Written as DNA, the CDR3 is TGCGCCAGCAGCTTGTGGCAGGGGGCAGGCTACGAGCAGTACTTC.

V and J are TRBV14 and TRBJ1-1; 9 bases are shared with TRBD1. Germline CDR1 reads SGHDN; CDR2 reads FVKESK. This CDR3 is built from 15 residues. The V and J ends lost 2 bases and 5 bases, in that order; junction bases with no gene match: 6. The CDR3: CASSQPGTGMTEAFF. The CDR3 DNA reads TGTGCCAGCAGCCAACCAGGGACAGGGATGACTGAAGCTTTCTTT.

This rearrangement joins TRBV5-1 to TRBJ1-3, with a weak D call TRBD1 (6 bases). Germline V gene sequence: CDR1 SGHRS, CDR2 YFSETQ. V was pared by 0 bases and J by 4 bases, with 11 bases between. CDR3 length equals 15 residues. CDR3 in amino acids: CASSLAVGTGNTIYF. The CDR3 DNA reads TGCGCCAGCAGCTTGGCAGTAGGGACAGGAAACACCATATATTTT.

The V gene is TRBV29-1, the J gene TRBJ2-3; D perhaps matches TRBD2 (5 bases). CDR1 and CDR2 from the germline V gene are SQVTM and ANQGSEA. The CDR3 consists of 11 residues. The DNA of the CDR3 is TGCAGTACGGGGAGCACAGATACGCAGTATTTT. This sequence encodes CSTGSTDTQYF.

This CDR3 is CASSSRTGGLLTSSYEQYF. CDR3 sequence (DNA): TGTGCCAGCAGCTCCCGGACAGGGGGACTCCTAACCAGCTCCTACGAGCAGTACTTC. V usage is TRBV5-5 and J usage is TRBJ2-7; 10 nucleotides align to TRBD1. The CDR3 loop spans 19 amino acids. Trimming removed 3 bases from V and 0 bases from J; junction bases left unmatched: 15. The V gene's germline CDR1 is SGHKS and CDR2 YYEKEE (reference sequence).

This chain links TRBV19 with TRBJ2-7; the D is unclear. The V gene's germline CDR1 is LNHDA and CDR2 SQIVND (reference sequence). V lost 5 bases to trimming and J lost 2 bases, with 13 bases between them. This CDR3 is built from 14 residues. CDR3 DNA: TGTGCCAGTAGTCTGGCCGACGCCACCTACGAGCAGTACTTC. It yields the protein CASSLADATYEQYF. Supplemented by reference TRBV19 and TRBJ2-7, the full variable domain reads DGGITQSPKYLFRKEGQNVTLSCEQNLNHDAMYWYRQDPGQGLRLIYYSQIVNDFQKGDIAEGYSVSREKKESFPLTVTSAQKNPTAFYLCASSLADATYEQYFGPGTRLTVT.

This clone has only a few counts. Here the CDR3 DNA reads TGTGCCAGCAGCTTGGGTCAGGGCCCAAGGGAAAAACTGTTTTTT. It is translated as CASSLGQGPREKLFF. The chain carries TRBV7-7 and TRBJ1-4; maybe TRBD1 (5 bases). V lost 3 bases to trimming and J lost 8 bases, with 16 bases between them. Germline-derived CDR1 and CDR2 are SSHAT and FNYEAQ (reference sequence). The CDR3 runs 15 residues.

V is TRBV10-3 and J is TRBJ2-7, with a tentative D call TRBD1 (7 bases). Germline V gene data show CDR1 as ENHRY and CDR2 as SYGVKD. V lost 4 bases, J lost 1 base, and 17 bases lay in between. The CDR3 sequence is 16 residues long. The CDR3 bases are TGTGCCATCAGTGTCCAGGGGGACTTCCCGTCCTACGAGCAGTACTTC. It translates to CAISVQGDFPSYEQYF.

The gene calls are TRBV11-2 and TRBJ1-1, with D perhaps TRBD1 (6 bases). This CDR3 is built from 14 residues. V lost 5 bases and J lost 8, with 18 bases in between. Germline V gene lookup returns CDR1 SGHAT and CDR2 FQNNGV. CDR3 loop: CASSPKPTGSEAFF. The CDR3 DNA is TGTGCCAGCAGCCCAAAGCCCACAGGGTCCGAAGCTTTCTTT.

The chain employs TRBV27 and TRBJ1-1; D not certain. The CDR3 consists of 14 residues. The V end lost 3 bases, the J end lost 5 bases, and 13 bases lay between the germline ends. CDR1 and CDR2 (germline): MNHEY, SMNVEV (reference sequence). CDR3 sequence: CASSFQGLRTEAFF. In DNA form, the CDR3 reads TGTGCCAGCAGTTTTCAAGGCCTGAGGACTGAAGCTTTCTTT.

This clone has a count of ten or more. The V gene is TRBV11-2, the J gene TRBJ2-7; no clear D. The germline CDR1 and CDR2 sequences are SGHAT and FQNNGV. Trimming took off 5 bases at V and 5 bases at J, with 19 bases between the two ends. The length of the CDR3 is 15 residues. The CDR3 reads CASSVPTAVLDEQYF. The CDR3 DNA follows: TGTGCCAGCAGCGTTCCAACCGCAGTTCTTGACGAGCAGTACTTC.

The chain uses TRBV27 and TRBJ1-1; the match to TRBD1 covers 9 bases. The V gene's germline CDR1 is MNHEY and CDR2 SMNVEV (reference sequence). The CDR3 is 16 residues long. Trimming at V came to 5 bases and at J to 5 bases, leaving 12 bases not matched to a gene. The chain's CDR3 is CASSPVYRGRGTEAFF. The CDR3 nucleotides are TGTGCCAGCAGTCCTGTCTACAGGGGGCGCGGGACTGAAGCTTTCTTT.

This clone was counted between two and nine times. V gene TRBV10-3 combines with J gene TRBJ1-5; the D is unclear. This CDR3 comprises 12 residues. Trimming pared 10 bases from V and 3 bases from J, leaving 10 bases between. The germline CDR1 and CDR2 sequences are ENHRY and SYGVKD. CDR3 residues: CATGLNNQPQHF. The CDR3 DNA reads as TGTGCCACCGGCCTTAACAATCAGCCCCAGCATTTT.

V is TRBV18 and J is TRBJ2-3, with TRBD2 matching 11 bases. The CDR3 loop spans 17 amino acids. V lost 3 bases, J lost 4 bases, and 9 bases stayed unmatched. Per the germline V gene, CDR1 is KGHSH and CDR2 is LQKENI. CDR3 sequence: CASSPSLAGAGADTQYF. The CDR3 region has the DNA TGTGCCAGCTCACCGTCACTAGCGGGAGCGGGGGCAGATACGCAGTATTTT.

This clone turned up a few times. The chain recombines TRBV19 with TRBJ1-4; D unclear. Deletions cut 3 bases from V and 7 bases from J, with 3 bases between. The CDR3 covers 11 residues. Germline CDR1 and CDR2: LNHDA and SQIVND (reference sequence). The CDR3 reads CASSIGEKLFF. Here the CDR3 DNA reads TGTGCCAGTAGTATTGGTGAAAAACTGTTTTTT.

Here the CDR3 reads CASSRVAGRATGELFF. The CDR3 DNA follows: TGTGCCAGCAGCCGCGTAGCGGGGAGAGCGACCGGGGAGCTGTTTTTT. The chain uses TRBV7-2 and TRBJ2-2; 8 bases map to TRBD2. This CDR3 is built from 16 residues. Germline V gene sequence: CDR1 SGHTA, CDR2 FQGNSA. Unmatched junction bases numbered 10, after V lost 5 bases and J lost 5 bases.

This chain connects TRBV7-2 to TRBJ1-3; no clear D gene. Trimming cost V 5 bases and J 2 bases, with 13 bases left between them. The CDR3 extends over 15 amino acids. Germline loops: CDR1 SGHTA, CDR2 FQGNSA. The CDR3 region has the DNA TGTGCCAGCAGCCATACGGCCGGGGCTGGAAACACCATATATTTT. The encoded protein is CASSHTAGAGNTIYF.

The chain combines TRBV6-1 with TRBJ2-1; D remains ambiguous. V was trimmed by 1 base and J by 6 bases, leaving 10 bases between them. This CDR3 region has 14 residues. Germline V gene lookup returns CDR1 MNHNS and CDR2 SASEGT. The CDR3 DNA follows: TGTGCCAGCAGTGAAGGGATAGGCCCCAATGAGCAGTTCTTC. It translates to CASSEGIGPNEQFF.

This chain joins TRBV25-1 and TRBJ1-2; D unclear. The CDR3 is 12 amino acids. Trimming left V 6 bases short and J 7 bases short, with 12 bases between. The germline V gene has CDR1 MGHDK and CDR2 SYGVNS. DNA for the CDR3: TGTGCCAGCAGCGCCCCGAGTACTGGCTACACCTTC. It yields the protein CASSAPSTGYTF.

The chain couples TRBV7-9 to TRBJ2-7, with 8 bases fitting TRBD1. CDR1 and CDR2 from the germline V gene are SEHNR and FQNEAQ (reference sequence). This CDR3 spans 14 amino acids. Trimming took 5 bases from V and 5 from J; bases not matched to a gene: 8. CDR3 coding DNA: TGTGCCAGCAGCCTCCGTCGACAGGGGAACGAGCAGTACTTC. Translated: CASSLRRQGNEQYF.